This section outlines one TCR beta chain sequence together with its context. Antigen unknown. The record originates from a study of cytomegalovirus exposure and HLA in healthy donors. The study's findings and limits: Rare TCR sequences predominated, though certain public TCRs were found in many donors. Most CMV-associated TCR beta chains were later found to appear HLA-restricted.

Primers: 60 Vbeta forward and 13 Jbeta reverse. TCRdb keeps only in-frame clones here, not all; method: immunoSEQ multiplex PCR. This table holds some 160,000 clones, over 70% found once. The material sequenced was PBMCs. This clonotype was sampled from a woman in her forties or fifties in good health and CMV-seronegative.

Here the CDR3 DNA reads TGTGCCAGCAGCCAAGTCACAGGGACTAATGGCTACACCTTC. Its translation is CASSQVTGTNGYTF. The chain joins TRBV14 to TRBJ1-2; TRBD1 is a possible D gene (6 bases). V lost 1 base, J lost 6 bases, and 12 bases lay in between. Germline V gene data show CDR1 as SGHDN and CDR2 as FVKESK. The CDR3 loop spans 14 amino acids.